This T cell receptor (beta chain) is drawn from a study of blood T cell repertoires in COVID-19. At the level of the study: Sites across the United States, Italy and Spain contributed samples from acute and convalescent COVID-19. T cells, B-cell-depleted T cells, or PBMCs supplied cDNA or gDNA.

The CDR3 loop spans 15 amino acids. Germline CDR1 is MNHNS and CDR2 is SASEGT. The germline V and J ends were trimmed by 1 base and 2 bases, with 12 bases remaining between them. Per the original data handling: The authors estimated nucleated cell counts from reference gene primer amplification. The method was immunoSEQ multiplex PCR; TCRdb's version includes in-frame clones alone and lacks a portion of them. Clone size and the V and J calls come from that table; the DNA yielded D and trimming. The sample has 250,000 to 350,000 clones; around 90% are singletons. The sequencing input was peripheral blood. The sequence was obtained from a young man with active or convalescent COVID-19. This rearrangement joins TRBV6-1 to TRBJ2-7, with D maybe TRBD2 (5 bases). The CDR3 sequence: CASSEGFGIPYEQYF. The CDR3 DNA reads as TGTGCCAGCAGTGAAGGGTTCGGGATCCCCTACGAGCAGTACTTC.